This record looks at one TCR beta chain sequence and its context. The antigen is undetermined. Assay: immunoSEQ multiplex PCR; the TCRdb copy retains only in-frame clones and omits some. Of 400,000 to 500,000 clones detected, about 88% appear once; the ten largest clones hold approximately 2.5%. This entry comes from a study of Ad26.COV2.S vaccination and SARS-CoV-2 variants. Study-wide results and limits: Post-vaccination spike-specific CD8+ and CD4+ T cell responses reportedly had substantial breadth.

From germline, CDR1 is MNHEY and CDR2 SMNVEV (reference sequence). V was trimmed by 2 bases and J by 1 base, leaving 29 bases between them. The CDR3 is made up of 21 amino acids. Described treatment: roughly 19 received Ad26.COV2.S at low or high dose, single or two shots; 5 received placebo; per-sample allocation not given. Samples came from day 63 after the first vaccine or placebo injection. This sequence originates from a person between 18 and 60 years old who received the Ad26.COV2.S COVID-19 vaccine or a placebo. This chain links TRBV27 with TRBJ1-1; D is unresolved. Sequencing was performed on peripheral blood, taken in a trial of Ad26.COV2.S vaccine versus placebo. The CDR3 here is CASSLTPPPLGPLHGNTEAFF. The DNA of the CDR3 is TGTGCCAGCAGTTTAACCCCGCCGCCCCTCGGGCCGCTCCACGGGAACACTGAAGCTTTCTTT.